These T cell receptor beta chains were read from a single sample in a study of blood T cell repertoires in COVID-19. Here immunoSEQ multiplex PCR was the method, and the copy in TCRdb shows in-frame clones only, minus some. Of approximately 220,000 clones listed, roughly 85% are singletons. Material for sequencing was PBMCs or T cells enriched from blood (not recorded which). The receptors come from a woman between 50 and 59 years old who had been exposed to COVID-19. The CDR3 runs from the conserved cysteine through the conserved F or W. The order of the fields is J gene, D gene, V gene, clone size, CDR3 protein, CDR3 DNA. A D gene is named only where the DNA matches it firmly. Only part of the rows carry a size: once, few, many, or a class if the clone is expanded.

j_gene: TRBJ1-6; d_gene: -; v_gene: TRBV27; abundance: -; CDR3aa: CASSSFGNSPLHF; CDR3nt: TGTGCCAGCAGTTCCTTCGGGAATTCACCCCTCCACTTT
j_gene: TRBJ1-2; d_gene: -; v_gene: TRBV19; abundance: few; CDR3aa: CASSIYSGVREGYTF; CDR3nt: TGTGCCAGTAGTATTTATTCAGGTGTCCGGGAAGGCTACACCTTC
j_gene: TRBJ1-2; d_gene: -; v_gene: TRBV6-5; abundance: -; CDR3aa: CASSYARLEGYTF; CDR3nt: TGTGCCAGCAGTTATGCGAGGTTAGAAGGCTACACCTTC
j_gene: TRBJ2-7; d_gene: -; v_gene: TRBV28; abundance: -; CDR3aa: CASSPRFLSSYEQYF; CDR3nt: TGTGCCAGCAGTCCCAGGTTTCTATCCTCCTACGAGCAGTACTTC
j_gene: TRBJ1-1; d_gene: -; v_gene: TRBV24-1; abundance: -; CDR3aa: CAMLTNTEAFF; CDR3nt: TGTGCCATGTTAACAAACACTGAAGCTTTCTTT
j_gene: TRBJ1-1; d_gene: -; v_gene: TRBV10-3; abundance: -; CDR3aa: CAISEEGVNTEAFF; CDR3nt: TGTGCCATCAGTGAAGAAGGGGTGAACACTGAAGCTTTCTTT
j_gene: TRBJ1-1; d_gene: TRBD1; v_gene: TRBV13; abundance: -; CDR3aa: CASSEGGVGTEAFF; CDR3nt: TGTGCCAGCAGCGAAGGGGGCGTGGGTACTGAAGCTTTCTTT
j_gene: TRBJ2-7; d_gene: -; v_gene: TRBV5-5; abundance: -; CDR3aa: CASSLFGGSFSSYEQYF; CDR3nt: TGTGCCAGCAGCCTTTTCGGGGGATCCTTCAGCTCCTACGAGCAGTACTTC
j_gene: TRBJ2-3; d_gene: -; v_gene: TRBV3-1/TRBV3-2; abundance: -; CDR3aa: CASSQVHTDTQYF; CDR3nt: TGTGCCAGCAGCCAAGTCCACACAGATACGCAGTATTTT
j_gene: TRBJ1-2; d_gene: -; v_gene: TRBV27; abundance: once; CDR3aa: CASSPLDTGYGYTF; CDR3nt: TGTGCCAGCAGTCCCCTCGACACAGGGTATGGCTACACCTTC
j_gene: TRBJ1-6; d_gene: -; v_gene: TRBV5-5; abundance: -; CDR3aa: CASSTQDSPLHF; CDR3nt: TGTGCCAGCAGCACACAGGATTCACCCCTCCACTTT
j_gene: TRBJ2-3; d_gene: TRBD2; v_gene: TRBV18; abundance: -; CDR3aa: CASSPPGLGLSTDTQYF; CDR3nt: TGTGCCAGCTCACCACCGGGACTAGGTTTAAGCACAGATACGCAGTATTTT
j_gene: TRBJ2-2; d_gene: -; v_gene: TRBV13; abundance: -; CDR3aa: CASSLGGANTGELFF; CDR3nt: TGTGCCAGCAGCTTAGGCGGAGCGAACACCGGGGAGCTGTTTTTT
j_gene: TRBJ1-1; d_gene: -; v_gene: TRBV5-4; abundance: -; CDR3aa: CASSRDFAEAFF; CDR3nt: TGTGCCAGCAGCCGGGACTTCGCCGAAGCTTTCTTT
j_gene: TRBJ2-7; d_gene: TRBD2; v_gene: TRBV5-8; abundance: once; CDR3aa: CASSLGSGGRSSYEQYF; CDR3nt: TGTGCCAGCAGCTTAGGAAGCGGGGGGCGGAGCTCCTACGAGCAGTACTTC
j_gene: TRBJ2-5; d_gene: -; v_gene: TRBV21-1; abundance: -; CDR3aa: CASSKGRPGEKTQYF; CDR3nt: TGTGCCAGCAGCAAAGGCCGTCCGGGGGAGAAGACCCAGTACTTC
j_gene: TRBJ2-1; d_gene: TRBD1; v_gene: TRBV29-1; abundance: -; CDR3aa: CSVVTGTGWSSYNEQFF; CDR3nt: TGCAGCGTTGTAACGGGGACAGGGTGGAGCTCCTACAATGAGCAGTTCTTC
j_gene: TRBJ2-1; d_gene: -; v_gene: TRBV11-2; abundance: -; CDR3aa: CASTRTYNEQFF; CDR3nt: TGTGCCAGCACTCGTACCTACAATGAGCAGTTCTTC
j_gene: TRBJ2-2; d_gene: -; v_gene: TRBV13; abundance: -; CDR3aa: CASSSRNQRTGELFF; CDR3nt: TGTGCCAGCAGCTCGAGAAACCAACGCACCGGGGAGCTGTTTTTT
j_gene: TRBJ2-3; d_gene: -; v_gene: TRBV9; abundance: once; CDR3aa: CASSVAAATDTQYF; CDR3nt: TGTGCCAGCAGCGTCGCGGCGGCAACAGATACGCAGTATTTT
j_gene: TRBJ1-1; d_gene: TRBD1; v_gene: TRBV9; abundance: few; CDR3aa: CASSVGQGNTEAFF; CDR3nt: TGTGCCAGCAGCGTTGGACAGGGGAACACTGAAGCTTTCTTT
j_gene: TRBJ1-6; d_gene: -; v_gene: TRBV11-2; abundance: -; CDR3aa: CASRSHYNSPLHF; CDR3nt: TGTGCCAGCCGGAGTCACTATAATTCACCCCTCCACTTT
j_gene: TRBJ2-2; d_gene: TRBD2; v_gene: TRBV3-1/TRBV3-2; abundance: -; CDR3aa: CASSPLAGYGELFF; CDR3nt: TGTGCCAGCAGCCCTCTAGCGGGGTACGGGGAGCTGTTTTTT
j_gene: TRBJ1-1; d_gene: TRBD1; v_gene: TRBV6-5; abundance: few; CDR3aa: CASTGTGSQATEAFF; CDR3nt: TGTGCCAGCACCGGGACAGGAAGCCAGGCTACTGAAGCTTTCTTT
j_gene: TRBJ1-2; d_gene: TRBD1; v_gene: TRBV18; abundance: -; CDR3aa: CASSPPLRQGGYGYTF; CDR3nt: TGTGCCAGCTCACCACCGTTGAGACAGGGGGGCTATGGCTACACCTTC
j_gene: TRBJ1-1; d_gene: TRBD1; v_gene: TRBV20-1; abundance: -; CDR3aa: CRVDRATEAFF; CDR3nt: TGCAGGGTCGACAGGGCCACTGAAGCTTTCTTT
j_gene: TRBJ1-2; d_gene: -; v_gene: TRBV9; abundance: -; CDR3aa: CASSPGAGDYGYTF; CDR3nt: TGTGCCAGCAGCCCCGGGGCAGGGGATTATGGCTACACCTTC
j_gene: TRBJ2-7; d_gene: -; v_gene: TRBV5-8; abundance: -; CDR3aa: CASSLARGKVLGYEQYF; CDR3nt: TGTGCCAGCAGTTTGGCCAGGGGCAAAGTATTGGGCTACGAGCAGTACTTC
j_gene: TRBJ1-1; d_gene: -; v_gene: TRBV30; abundance: -; CDR3aa: CAWKAGAGKAFF; CDR3nt: TGTGCCTGGAAAGCGGGGGCAGGGAAAGCTTTCTTT
j_gene: TRBJ2-2; d_gene: -; v_gene: TRBV4-3; abundance: -; CDR3aa: CASSQAPGHGGMMELFF; CDR3nt: TGCGCCAGCAGCCAAGCTCCGGGACACGGGGGGATGATGGAGCTGTTTTTT
j_gene: TRBJ2-1; d_gene: -; v_gene: TRBV18; abundance: -; CDR3aa: CASSPIVRFFLNEQFF; CDR3nt: TGTGCCAGCTCACCAATAGTCCGGTTTTTTTTAAATGAGCAGTTCTTC
j_gene: TRBJ1-1; d_gene: TRBD1; v_gene: TRBV10-3; abundance: -; CDR3aa: CASYPGQGLNTEAFF; CDR3nt: TGTGCCAGCTACCCGGGACAGGGATTGAACACTGAAGCTTTCTTT
j_gene: TRBJ2-4; d_gene: -; v_gene: TRBV7-2; abundance: -; CDR3aa: CASSPAGAKNIQYF; CDR3nt: TGTGCCAGCAGCCCTGCGGGGGCCAAAAACATTCAGTACTTC
j_gene: TRBJ1-1; d_gene: -; v_gene: TRBV5-1; abundance: -; CDR3aa: CASSYLSYTEAFF; CDR3nt: TGCGCCAGCAGCTATCTGTCCTACACTGAAGCTTTCTTT
j_gene: TRBJ1-1; d_gene: -; v_gene: TRBV7-9; abundance: -; CDR3aa: CASSFPRGAAFF; CDR3nt: TGTGCCAGCAGCTTCCCCCGTGGGGCCGCTTTCTTT
j_gene: TRBJ2-3; d_gene: TRBD1; v_gene: TRBV19; abundance: -; CDR3aa: CASSIGQGVEDTQYF; CDR3nt: TGTGCCAGTAGTATCGGCCAGGGGGTCGAAGATACGCAGTATTTT
j_gene: TRBJ1-1; d_gene: -; v_gene: TRBV5-1; abundance: -; CDR3aa: CASSLEESRNTEAFF; CDR3nt: TGCGCCAGCAGCTTGGAGGAGAGTAGGAACACTGAAGCTTTCTTT
j_gene: TRBJ2-2; d_gene: TRBD2; v_gene: TRBV7-7; abundance: -; CDR3aa: CASSPTSGHTGELFF; CDR3nt: TGTGCCAGCAGCCCCACTAGCGGGCACACCGGGGAGCTGTTTTTT
j_gene: TRBJ2-7; d_gene: -; v_gene: TRBV6-2/TRBV6-3; abundance: -; CDR3aa: CASSERIAVDSYEQYF; CDR3nt: TGTGCCAGTAGCGAGAGGATAGCGGTCGACTCCTACGAGCAGTACTTC
j_gene: TRBJ2-1; d_gene: TRBD1; v_gene: TRBV5-4; abundance: -; CDR3aa: CASSLVRQGLNEQFF; CDR3nt: TGTGCCAGCAGCTTAGTACGACAGGGCCTCAATGAGCAGTTCTTC
j_gene: TRBJ2-3; d_gene: TRBD2; v_gene: TRBV24-1; abundance: -; CDR3aa: CATSDLTSGGAGGTDTQYF; CDR3nt: TGTGCCACCAGTGATCTGACTAGCGGGGGGGCCGGTGGCACAGATACGCAGTATTTT
j_gene: TRBJ1-1; d_gene: -; v_gene: TRBV10-3; abundance: -; CDR3aa: CAIRKGEDTEAFF; CDR3nt: TGTGCCATCAGGAAGGGGGAAGACACTGAAGCTTTCTTT
j_gene: TRBJ1-2; d_gene: TRBD1; v_gene: TRBV2; abundance: -; CDR3aa: CASSRDRSYTF; CDR3nt: TGTGCCAGCAGCAGGGACAGGAGCTACACCTTC
j_gene: TRBJ1-2; d_gene: -; v_gene: TRBV4-1; abundance: -; CDR3aa: CASSQDIYGYTF; CDR3nt: TGCGCCAGCAGCCAAGACATTTATGGCTACACCTTC
j_gene: TRBJ1-1; d_gene: TRBD1; v_gene: TRBV10-2; abundance: once; CDR3aa: CASRSGGTEAFF; CDR3nt: TGCGCCAGCAGATCAGGGGGCACTGAAGCTTTCTTT